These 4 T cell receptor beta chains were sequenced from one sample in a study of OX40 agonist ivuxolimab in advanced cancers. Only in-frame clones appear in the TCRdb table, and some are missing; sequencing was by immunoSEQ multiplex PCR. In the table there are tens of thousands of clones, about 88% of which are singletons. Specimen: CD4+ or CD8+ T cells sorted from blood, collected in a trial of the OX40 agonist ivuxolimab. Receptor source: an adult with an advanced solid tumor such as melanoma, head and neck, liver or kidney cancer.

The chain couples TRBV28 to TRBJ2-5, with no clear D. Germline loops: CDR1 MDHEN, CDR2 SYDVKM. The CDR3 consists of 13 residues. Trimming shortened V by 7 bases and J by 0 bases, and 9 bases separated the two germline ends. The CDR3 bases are TGTGCCAGCAATAGCCAGAACCAAGAGACCCAGTACTTC. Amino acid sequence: CASNSQNQETQYF.

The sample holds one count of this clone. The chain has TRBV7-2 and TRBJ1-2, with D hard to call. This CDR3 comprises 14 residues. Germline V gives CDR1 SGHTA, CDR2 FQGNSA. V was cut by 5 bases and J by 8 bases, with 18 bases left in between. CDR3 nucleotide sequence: TGTGCCAGCAGCCCCCCGGACCCTAGAAGGGGCTACACCTTC. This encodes CASSPPDPRRGYTF.

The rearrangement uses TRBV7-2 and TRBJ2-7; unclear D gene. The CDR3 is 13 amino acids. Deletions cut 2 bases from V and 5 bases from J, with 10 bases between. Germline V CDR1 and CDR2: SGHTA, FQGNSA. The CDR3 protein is CASSLRLVNEQYF. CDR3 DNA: TGTGCCAGCAGCTTACGTCTCGTGAACGAGCAGTACTTC.

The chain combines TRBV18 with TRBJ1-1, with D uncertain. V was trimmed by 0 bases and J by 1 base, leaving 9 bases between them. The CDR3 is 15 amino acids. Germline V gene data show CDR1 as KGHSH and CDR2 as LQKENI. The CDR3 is CASSPPRAENTEAFF. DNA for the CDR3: TGTGCCAGCTCACCACCGAGGGCGGAGAACACTGAAGCTTTCTTT.